The present T cell receptor (beta chain) was sequenced within a study of post-analysis software for immune sequencing data. Broader study findings: Among multiple sclerosis patients, normalized Chao1 diversity was significantly below that of controls. TRBV5-6, TRBV5-1 and TRBV20-1 belonged to a set of roughly 5 TRBV segments that were more frequent in patients than controls.

TCR beta cDNA libraries had unique molecular identifiers. TCRdb re-derived calls from the PCR reads in MiXCR, one entry per CDR3 protein. The sample includes 750,000 to 950,000 distinct CDR3 sequences, approximately 44% seen only once; the top ten take around 4.7%. Trimming removed 5 bases from V and 3 bases from J, with 13 bases in between. The CDR3 contains 13 residues. Germline assignment: CDR1 DFQATT and CDR2 SNEGSKA (reference sequence). Details on this clonotype: Its specificity is not known.

V and J are TRBV20-1 and TRBJ2-5; D is perhaps TRBD1 (7 bases). This clonotype originated in a girl between 5 and 17 years old with multiple sclerosis. Material for sequencing was blood. CDR3 amino acids: CSAPRGVKETQYF. CDR3 nucleotides: TGCAGTGCTCCCAGGGGGGTGAAAGAGACCCAGTACTTC.